This passage covers 25 T cell receptor beta chains from one sample sequenced in a study of identical twins. Using its own MiXCR run on the 5' RACE reads, TCRdb lists one record per CDR3 protein. Of over 500,000 distinct CDR3 sequences in the sample, under 25% are singletons; the top ten hold 0.91%. A further study also used this sample, focusing on T cells expressing NK-cell markers.

Material: CD4+ T cells sorted from blood. These receptors all come from a woman aged 18 to 35 in good health.

This clonotype was observed a handful of times. This chain links TRBV7-2 with TRBJ1-2; 7 nucleotides match TRBD1. Germline trimming cut 5 bases from V and 1 base from J; bases unmatched to any gene: 7. CDR1 is SGHTA and CDR2 is FQGNSA in the germline V gene. The length of the CDR3 is 15 residues. The chain's CDR3 is CASSPTGQVNYGYTF. The CDR3, as DNA: TGTGCCAGCAGCCCTACCGGACAGGTTAACTATGGCTACACCTTC.

V and J are TRBV12-3 or TRBV12-4 and TRBJ2-7; D unresolved. The V end was cut by 1 base, the J end by 7 bases, with 8 bases between. The CDR3 is 12 residues long. The CDR3 bases are TGTGCCAGCAGTTTAGTCCAGTCTGAGCAGTACTTC. Protein sequence: CASSLVQSEQYF.

This clonotype has a handful of counts. The V and J genes are TRBV7-2 and TRBJ2-1; 10 bases are shared with TRBD2. This CDR3 is built from 15 residues. Unmatched junction bases numbered 7, after V lost 11 bases and J lost 0 bases. Per germline, CDR1 SGHTA and CDR2 FQGNSA. This CDR3 reads CAESPSGSSYNEQFF. DNA of the CDR3: TGTGCCGAATCCCCTAGCGGGAGCTCCTACAATGAGCAGTTCTTC.

In its sample, this clonotype was seen a few times. The chain recombines TRBV7-9 with TRBJ2-4; D unclear. Trimming shortened V by 1 base and J by 7 bases, and 11 bases separated the two germline ends. CDR3 size: 14 residues. CDR1 and CDR2 (germline): SEHNR, FQNEAQ (reference sequence). The chain's CDR3 is CASSLGHLRNIQYF. The CDR3 DNA reads TGTGCCAGCAGCTTAGGCCATTTGAGGAACATTCAGTACTTC.

The chain couples TRBV29-1 to TRBJ2-3; D may be TRBD2 (5 bases). The CDR3 totals 12 residues. Germline V CDR1 and CDR2: SQVTM, ANQGSEA. The V end was cut by 6 bases, the J end by 6 bases, with 13 bases between. The CDR3 spells CSVVTSMDTQYF. In DNA form, the CDR3 reads TGCAGCGTCGTTACTAGTATGGATACGCAGTATTTT.

As regards this clonotype: An end of the junction does not agree with germline; a read error may underlie this. The chain uses TRBV5-1 and TRBJ2-2; 9 bases are shared with TRBD1. The CDR3 is made up of 15 amino acids. The germline V gene encodes CDR1 SGHRS and CDR2 YFSETQ. This chain's CDR3 is CPSSWGDRDTGELFF. The CDR3 DNA sequence: TGCCCCAGCAGCTGGGGGGACAGGGACACCGGGGAGCTGTTTTTT.

The rearrangement uses TRBV20-1 and TRBJ1-5; no reliable D call. The CDR3 has 13 residues. The germline V gene encodes CDR1 DFQATT and CDR2 SNEGSKA (reference sequence). Trimming shortened V by 5 bases and J by 7 bases, and 15 bases separated the two germline ends. The CDR3 coding sequence is TGCAGTGCTGACCGGGGTACAGACCAGCCCCAGCATTTT. Residues: CSADRGTDQPQHF.

The chain is built from TRBV18 and TRBJ1-4; a possible D gene is TRBD1 (5 bases). This CDR3 contains 14 residues. Deletions cut 6 bases from V and 6 bases from J, with 14 bases between. The V gene's germline CDR1 is KGHSH and CDR2 LQKENI. CDR3 sequence reads: CASSLSGTDEKLFF. CDR3 sequence (DNA): TGTGCCAGCTCTCTATCCGGGACGGATGAAAAACTGTTTTTT. Complete variable domain (other parts from reference TRBV18 and TRBJ1-4): NAGVMQNPRHLVRRRGQEARLRCSPMKGHSHVYWYRQLPEEGLKFMVYLQKENIIDESGMPKERFSAEFPKEGPSILRIQQVVRGDSAAYFCASSLSGTDEKLFFGSGTQLSVL.

CDR3 nucleotides: TGCGCCAGCAGCTTGAAGGTCAGAGAAGAGACCCAGTACTTC. It is translated as CASSLKVREETQYF. V and J are TRBV5-1 and TRBJ2-5; D is uncertain. V lost 1 base to trimming and J lost 3 bases, with 10 bases between them. The germline CDR1 and CDR2 sequences are SGHRS and YFSETQ. The length of the CDR3 is 14 residues.

This clonotype was found a few times. The rearrangement joins TRBV5-6 to TRBJ2-1; maybe TRBD1 (5 bases). There are 15 residues in the CDR3. The germline V and J ends were trimmed by 4 bases and 4 bases, with 15 bases remaining between them. CDR1 is SGHDT and CDR2 is YYEEEE in the germline V gene. The CDR3: CASSKGMVTYNEQFF. DNA of the CDR3: TGTGCCAGCAGCAAGGGGATGGTGACATACAATGAGCAGTTCTTC.

The V and J genes are TRBV27 and TRBJ2-7; possible D gene TRBD2, 6 bases. V shed 5 bases and J shed 6 bases, with 11 bases lying between them. Per the germline V gene, CDR1 is MNHEY and CDR2 is SMNVEV (reference sequence). The CDR3 is made up of 12 amino acids. The CDR3 nucleotides are TGTGCCAGCAGTAAACGGGACTCCGAGCAGTACTTC. Translation: CASSKRDSEQYF.

This clonotype has at least ten counts. The genes are TRBV6-5 and TRBJ2-7, with TRBD2 matching over 7 bases. Germline V gene data show CDR1 as MNHEY and CDR2 as SVGAGI. J was trimmed by 7 bases and V by 6 bases; bases with no gene match: 6. The CDR3 is made up of 12 amino acids. The CDR3 reads CASSRLGREQYF. The DNA of the CDR3 is TGTGCCAGCAGCCGACTCGGGAGGGAGCAGTACTTC.

The chain links TRBV11-2 to TRBJ2-3; D is perhaps TRBD2 (7 bases). Germline CDR1 SGHAT, CDR2 FQNNGV. V was shortened by 5 bases and J by 5 bases, with 14 bases between the two germline ends. The CDR3 runs 14 residues. The CDR3 spells CASSVWGGLDTQYF. As DNA, the CDR3 is TGTGCCAGCAGCGTCTGGGGGGGCCTAGATACGCAGTATTTT.

A few counts support this clonotype. The chain employs TRBV7-9 and TRBJ1-1; D ambiguous. The CDR3 totals 12 residues. V was pared by 5 bases and J by 4 bases, with 8 bases between. Germline loops: CDR1 SEHNR, CDR2 FQNEAQ (reference sequence). The CDR3 bases are TGTGCCAGCAGCCCACTCCCCACTGAAGCTTTCTTT. This sequence encodes CASSPLPTEAFF.

The genes are TRBV5-1 and TRBJ1-1; 8 bases agree with TRBD1. Germline V CDR1 and CDR2: SGHRS, YFSETQ. The trim removed 4 bases at V and 0 bases at J, leaving 14 bases unmatched. This CDR3 is 18 amino acids long. In nucleotides, the CDR3 is TGCGCCAGCAGCCCGCTTGATTTCGACAGGGGTTTGAACACTGAAGCTTTCTTT. It encodes CASSPLDFDRGLNTEAFF.

This clonotype has a single count. The V call is TRBV11-2, the J call TRBJ2-7; tentatively, D is TRBD1 (6 bases). CDR1 SGHAT and CDR2 FQNNGV come from the germline V gene. V lost 0 bases, J lost 6 bases, and 12 bases lay in between. The CDR3 runs to 14 residues. The CDR3 DNA is TGTGCCAGCAGCTTAGATCGGGACACGGGCGAGCAGTACTTC. This encodes CASSLDRDTGEQYF.

The genes are TRBV20-1 and TRBJ2-5; D might be TRBD2 (5 bases). The CDR3 has 14 amino acids. CDR1 and CDR2 (germline): DFQATT, SNEGSKA (reference sequence). The V and J ends lost 6 bases and 4 bases respectively, with 18 bases between them. The CDR3 loop is CSAEGPPGLETQYF. The CDR3 DNA is TGCAGTGCGGAAGGGCCCCCGGGATTAGAGACCCAGTACTTC.

The genes are TRBV10-1 and TRBJ2-3; no definite D call. The germline V gene encodes CDR1 WNHNN and CDR2 SYGVQD (reference sequence). The CDR3 is 14 residues long. V lost 4 bases and J lost 0, with 8 bases in between. CDR3: CASSAIPSTDTQYF. In nucleotides, the CDR3 is TGCGCCAGCAGTGCGATACCTAGCACAGATACGCAGTATTTT.

The CDR3 spells CASSIPGQGGEQYF. CDR3 nucleotides: TGTGCCAGCAGCATTCCGGGACAGGGAGGCGAGCAGTACTTC. V gene TRBV9 combines with J gene TRBJ2-7; 9 bases are shared with TRBD1. V was clipped by 4 bases and J by 6 bases; unmatched bases: 8. CDR1 and CDR2 from the germline V gene are SGDLS and YYNGEE. CDR3 length: 14 residues.

This chain links TRBV5-1 with TRBJ2-3; D possibly corresponds to TRBD2 (5 bases). The V end was cut by 2 bases, the J end by 0 bases, with 10 bases between. CDR3 size: 15 residues. Germline V gene sequence: CDR1 SGHRS, CDR2 YFSETQ. CDR3 in DNA: TGCGCCAGCAGCTTTAAGCCGGGGAGCACAGATACGCAGTATTTT. Amino acid sequence: CASSFKPGSTDTQYF.

The rearrangement uses TRBV6-5 and TRBJ1-2, with 7 bases fitting TRBD1. The germline gives CDR1 MNHEY, CDR2 SVGAGI. Trimming at V came to 2 bases and at J to 3 bases, leaving 12 bases not matched to a gene. This CDR3 is built from 17 residues. The CDR3: CASSYARDSYSDYGYTF. For the CDR3, the DNA is TGTGCCAGCAGTTACGCACGGGACAGTTATTCGGACTATGGCTACACCTTC.

The chain couples TRBV4-2 to TRBJ2-1; 8 bases align to TRBD2. CDR3 length: 16 amino acids. Trimming took 4 bases from V and 8 from J; bases not matched to a gene: 13. Germline-derived CDR1 and CDR2 are LGHNA and YNFKEQ. The CDR3, as DNA: TGTGCCAGCAGCCGTAGCGGGCCGGGGGGGGTCTATGAGCAGTTCTTC. Its protein is CASSRSGPGGVYEQFF.

This clonotype was seen many times. The chain uses TRBV20-1 and TRBJ2-1; 10 bases agree with TRBD2. The CDR3 extends over 14 amino acids. In germline, CDR1 is DFQATT, CDR2 SNEGSKA (reference sequence). Trimming cost V 6 bases and J 7 bases; bases outside gene matches: 9. The CDR3 nucleotides read TGCAGTGCCCGCCTACAACTAGCGGGAAATGAGCAGTTCTTC. Protein product: CSARLQLAGNEQFF.

The chain joins TRBV7-2 to TRBJ1-6; D is possibly TRBD1 (5 bases). Germline lookup yields CDR1 SGHTA and CDR2 FQGNSA. Trimming left V 0 bases short and J 6 bases short, with 9 bases between. The CDR3 extends over 15 amino acids. CDR3 DNA sequence: TGTGCCAGCAGCTTAGCAGGGGCGCGTAATTCACCCCTCCACTTT. This sequence encodes CASSLAGARNSPLHF. Complete variable domain (other parts from reference TRBV7-2 and TRBJ1-6): GAGVSQSPSNKVTEKGKDVELRCDPISGHTALYWYRQSLGQGLEFLIYFQGNSAPDKSGLPSDRFSAERTGGSVSTLTIQRTQQEDSAVYLCASSLAGARNSPLHFGNGTRLTVT.

V gene TRBV4-1 combines with J gene TRBJ2-6; TRBD1 is a possible D gene (6 bases). With 2 bases removed from V and 0 bases from J, the gap between germline ends came to 23 bases. Germline V gene sequence: CDR1 MGHRA, CDR2 YSYEKL. CDR3 length equals 21 residues. The DNA for the CDR3 is TGCGCCAGCAGCCAACAACTTACTTCCAGGGGATTAAACTCTGGGGCCAACGTCCTGACTTTC. Protein: CASSQQLTSRGLNSGANVLTF.